This T cell receptor beta chain comes out of a study of cytomegalovirus exposure and HLA in healthy donors. Trimming shortened V by 2 bases and J by 6 bases, and 10 bases separated the two germline ends. This CDR3 contains 14 residues. The germline V gene has CDR1 MNHNS and CDR2 SASEGT. The PCR employed 60 Vbeta primers together with 13 Jbeta primers. The method was immunoSEQ multiplex PCR; TCRdb's version includes in-frame clones alone and lacks a portion of them. The sample lists 170,000 or so clones, 60% to 85% occurring once. J is TRBJ1-4 and V is TRBV6-1; D perhaps matches TRBD1 (6 bases). Sequenced material: PBMCs. The TCR originated in a woman aged 40 to 50 in good health and CMV-seronegative. The CDR3 here is CASSEQGQHEKLFF. The CDR3 DNA is TGTGCCAGCAGTGAACAAGGACAGCATGAAAAACTGTTTTTT.